In its sample, the clone carrying this TCR beta chain was seen a few times. The V gene end was trimmed by 4 bases and the J gene end by 5 bases; junction bases not matched to a gene: 4. The CDR3 totals 15 residues. Germline CDR1 and CDR2: SGHAT and FQNNGV. This sample stems from a study of T-cell memory formation after mild COVID-19. TCRdb passed the 5' RACE reads through MiXCR, listing each CDR3 protein once. The sample has around 390,000 distinct CDR3 sequences; 16% are singletons. This clonotype was obtained from a man aged 18 to 29 who had mild COVID-19 (a few samples of this study predate the infection). Cell type and time point are not known. The specimen sequenced was PBMCs or a T cell subset sorted from them (not recorded which). J is TRBJ2-2 and V is TRBV11-2; 10 bases match TRBD2. The CDR3 sequence is CASSYSGGLTGELFF. The CDR3 coding sequence is TGTGCCAGCAGCTATAGCGGGGGGCTGACCGGGGAGCTGTTTTTT.